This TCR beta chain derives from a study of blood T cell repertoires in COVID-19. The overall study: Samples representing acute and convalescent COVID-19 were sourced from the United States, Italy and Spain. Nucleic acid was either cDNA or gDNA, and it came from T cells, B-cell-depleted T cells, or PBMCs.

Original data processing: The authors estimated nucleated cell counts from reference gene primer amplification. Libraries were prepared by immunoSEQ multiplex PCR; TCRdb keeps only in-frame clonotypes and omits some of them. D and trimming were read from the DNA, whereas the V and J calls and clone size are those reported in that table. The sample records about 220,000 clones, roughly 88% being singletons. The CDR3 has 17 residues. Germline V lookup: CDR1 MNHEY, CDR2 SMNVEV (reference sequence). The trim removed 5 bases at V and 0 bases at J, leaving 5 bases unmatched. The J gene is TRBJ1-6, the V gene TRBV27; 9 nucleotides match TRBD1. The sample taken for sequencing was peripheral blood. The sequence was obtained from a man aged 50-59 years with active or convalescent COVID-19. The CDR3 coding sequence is TGTGCCAGCAGTCTAGGGGGACAGGGCTCCTATAATTCACCCCTCCACTTT. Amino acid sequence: CASSLGGQGSYNSPLHF.